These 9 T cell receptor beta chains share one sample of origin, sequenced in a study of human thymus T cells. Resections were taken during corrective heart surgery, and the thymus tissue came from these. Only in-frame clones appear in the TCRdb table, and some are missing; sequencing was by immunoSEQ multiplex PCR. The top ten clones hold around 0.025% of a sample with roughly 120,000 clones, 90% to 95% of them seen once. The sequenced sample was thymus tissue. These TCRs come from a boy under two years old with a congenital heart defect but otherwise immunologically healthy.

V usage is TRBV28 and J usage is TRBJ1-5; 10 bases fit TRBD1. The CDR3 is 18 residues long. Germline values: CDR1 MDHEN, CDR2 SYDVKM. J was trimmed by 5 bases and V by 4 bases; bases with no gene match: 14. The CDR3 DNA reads TGTGCCAGCAGTTCGTGGACAGGGGGAGGTTTTGGGCATCAGCCCCAGCATTTT. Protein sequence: CASSSWTGGGFGHQPQHF.

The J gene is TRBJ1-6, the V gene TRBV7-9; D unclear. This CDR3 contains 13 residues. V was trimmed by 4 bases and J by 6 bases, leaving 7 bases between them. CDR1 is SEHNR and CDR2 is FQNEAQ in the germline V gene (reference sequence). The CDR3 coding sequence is TGTGCCAGCAGCTCAGATTTTAATTCACCCCTCCACTTT. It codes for CASSSDFNSPLHF.

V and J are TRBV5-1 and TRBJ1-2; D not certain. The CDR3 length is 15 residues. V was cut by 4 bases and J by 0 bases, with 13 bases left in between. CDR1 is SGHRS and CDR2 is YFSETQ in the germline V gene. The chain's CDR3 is CASSPVWVSNYGYTF. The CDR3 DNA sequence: TGCGCCAGCAGCCCGGTCTGGGTGTCTAACTATGGCTACACCTTC.

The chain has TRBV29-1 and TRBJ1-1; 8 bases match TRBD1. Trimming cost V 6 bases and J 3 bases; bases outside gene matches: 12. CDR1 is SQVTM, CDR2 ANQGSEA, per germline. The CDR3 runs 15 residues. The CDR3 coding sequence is TGCAGCGTCGGAGTTCTGGGACAGGACTACACTGAAGCTTTCTTT. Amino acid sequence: CSVGVLGQDYTEAFF. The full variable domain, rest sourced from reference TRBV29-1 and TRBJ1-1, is SAVISQKPSRDICQRGTSLTIQCQVDSQVTMMFWYRQQPGQSLTLIATANQGSEATYESGFVIDKFPISRPNLTFSTLTVSNMSPEDSSIYLCSVGVLGQDYTEAFFGQGTRLTVV.

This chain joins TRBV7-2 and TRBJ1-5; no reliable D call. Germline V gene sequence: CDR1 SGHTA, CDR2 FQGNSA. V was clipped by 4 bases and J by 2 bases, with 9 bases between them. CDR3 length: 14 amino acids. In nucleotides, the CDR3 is TGTGCCAGCAGCTCGGGCCCCGGCAATCAGCCCCAGCATTTT. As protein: CASSSGPGNQPQHF.

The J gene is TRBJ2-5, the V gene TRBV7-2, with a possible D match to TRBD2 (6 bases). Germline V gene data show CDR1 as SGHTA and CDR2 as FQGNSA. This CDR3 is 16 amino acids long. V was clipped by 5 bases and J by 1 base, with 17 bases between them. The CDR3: CASSHLSRDFQETQYF. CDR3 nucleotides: TGTGCCAGCAGCCACCTTTCCCGGGACTTCCAAGAGACCCAGTACTTC.

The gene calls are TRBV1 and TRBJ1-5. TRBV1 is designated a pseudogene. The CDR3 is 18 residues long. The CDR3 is CTSSQDRFPSPLGQPQHF. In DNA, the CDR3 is TGCACCAGCAGCCAAGATCGCTTTCCCAGCCCTCTGGGTCAGCCCCAGCATTTT.

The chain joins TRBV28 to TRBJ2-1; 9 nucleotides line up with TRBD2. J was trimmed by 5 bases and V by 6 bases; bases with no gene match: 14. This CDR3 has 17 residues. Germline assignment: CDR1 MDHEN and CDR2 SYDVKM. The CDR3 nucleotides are TGTGCCAGCAGCCAAGGACTAGCGTCGGGTCTCCACAATGAGCAGTTCTTC. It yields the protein CASSQGLASGLHNEQFF. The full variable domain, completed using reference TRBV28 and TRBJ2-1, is DVKVTQSSRYLVKRTGEKVFLECVQDMDHENMFWYRQDPGLGLRLIYFSYDVKMKEKGDIPEGYSVSREKKERFSLILESASTNQTSMYLCASSQGLASGLHNEQFFGPGTRLTVL.

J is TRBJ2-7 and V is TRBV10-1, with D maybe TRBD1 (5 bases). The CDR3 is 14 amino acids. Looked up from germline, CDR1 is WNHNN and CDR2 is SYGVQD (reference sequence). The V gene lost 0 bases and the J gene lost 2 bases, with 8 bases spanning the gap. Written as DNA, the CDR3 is TGCGCCAGCAGTGAGTCCGGACAAACCTACGAGCAGTACTTC. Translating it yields CASSESGQTYEQYF.